The TCR beta chain described here comes from a study of T-cell reconstitution after alpha-beta-depleted transplantation in children. Library preparation (for TCRbeta) was performed with unique molecular identifiers. TCRdb re-analysed the PCR reads in MiXCR, keeping a single row per CDR3 protein. The sample contains approximately 590,000 distinct CDR3 sequences, 10% to 13% of which appear only once. CDR3 length: 19 amino acids. The junction had 9 bases not matched to a gene; V was cut back by 0 bases and J by 2 bases. Germline V gene sequence: CDR1 SGHTA, CDR2 FQGNSA. This chain links TRBV7-2 with TRBJ2-1, with 11 nucleotides matching TRBD2. The receptor's source is a human donor who donated a stem cell graft to a child with acute myeloid leukemia. The sample here was PBMCs from the stem cell graft donor, taken from the stem cell graft. In DNA form, the CDR3 reads TGTGCCAGCAGCTTAGCGATGGGTAGCGGGAGGGCGGCCTACAATGAGCAGTTCTTC. This sequence encodes CASSLAMGSGRAAYNEQFF.